The sample holds many counts of the clone carrying this T cell receptor (beta chain). As yet, its antigen is unknown. This sample stems from a study of early T cells in non-severe SARS-CoV-2 infection. Study-level findings and limits: The study's VDJdb matching favored anti-spike CD8 responses and missed private and CD4 specificities.

TCRdb ran MiXCR on the 5' RACE reads and lists one entry per CDR3 protein. The data contain about 67,000 distinct CDR3 sequences, about 9.9% of them seen just once; the ten biggest clones take up 3.5% to 4%. The sequence derives from an adult who was a healthcare worker with PCR-confirmed SARS-CoV-2 infection or an uninfected control (not recorded which). Material for sequencing was whole blood.

This chain's CDR3 is CSAQQGGQPQHF. DNA for the CDR3: TGCAGTGCTCAACAGGGCGGACAGCCCCAGCATTTT. The rearrangement joins TRBV20-1 to TRBJ1-5, with D possibly being TRBD1 (6 bases). The CDR3 sequence is 12 residues long. The germline CDR1 and CDR2 sequences are DFQATT and SNEGSKA (reference sequence). Between the trimmed V and J ends, which lost 5 bases and 7 bases, there was a span of 12 bases.